The T cell receptor (beta chain) described here comes from a study of cytomegalovirus exposure and HLA in healthy donors. CDR3 length equals 14 residues. Germline V gene sequence: CDR1 MNHNS, CDR2 SASEGT. PCR involved 60 Vbeta and 13 Jbeta primers. Authors' methods: Later reanalysis found about 78 million unique TCR beta chains, around 9.9 million of them shared. The method was immunoSEQ multiplex PCR; TCRdb's version includes in-frame clones alone and lacks a portion of them. Clone size and the V and J calls come from that table; the DNA yielded D and trimming. The sample gives fewer than 80,000 clones, 79% of which show up once; more than 2% is in the top ten. Study-level results: Presence/absence analyses took donor sequencing depth as roughly uniform.

As for this clone: Its antigen is as yet unknown. The junction departs from germline at one end; a sequencing error may be responsible.

This chain joins TRBV6-1 and TRBJ1-2; TRBD1 is a possible D gene (6 bases). The sequence was collected from a man younger than 40 in good health and CMV-seronegative. The specimen was PBMCs. The CDR3 DNA reads TGTGCCAGCAGTTATAGGGGGGGCGAAGATGGCTACCCCTTC. Its protein product is CASSYRGGEDGYPF.